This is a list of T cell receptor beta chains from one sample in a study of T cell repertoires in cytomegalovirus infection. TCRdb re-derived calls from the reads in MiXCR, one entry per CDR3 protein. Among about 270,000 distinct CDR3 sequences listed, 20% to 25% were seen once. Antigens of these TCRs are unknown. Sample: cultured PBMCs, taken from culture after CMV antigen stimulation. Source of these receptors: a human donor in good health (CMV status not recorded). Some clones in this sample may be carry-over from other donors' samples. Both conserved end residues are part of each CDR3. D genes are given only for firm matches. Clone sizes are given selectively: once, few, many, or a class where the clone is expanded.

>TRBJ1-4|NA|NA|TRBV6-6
CASSPRVGEKLFF
TGTGCCAGCAGTCCCAGGGTTGGCGAAAAACTGTTTTTT
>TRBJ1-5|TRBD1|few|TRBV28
CASTGTGNNQPQHF
TGTGCCAGCACTGGGACAGGCAACAATCAGCCCCAGCATTTT
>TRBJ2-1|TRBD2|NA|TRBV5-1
CASSPGLAVSSYNEQFF
TGCGCCAGCAGCCCCGGACTAGCGGTTTCTTCCTACAATGAGCAGTTCTTC
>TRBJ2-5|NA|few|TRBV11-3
CASSLGAASETQYF
TGTGCCAGCAGCCTGGGGGCTGCGAGCGAGACCCAGTACTTC
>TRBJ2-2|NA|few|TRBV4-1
CASSQDRNTGELFF
TGCGCCAGCAGCCAAGACAGGAACACCGGGGAGCTGTTTTTT
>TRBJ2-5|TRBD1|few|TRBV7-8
CASSLGGTGLETQYF
TGTGCCAGCAGCTTAGGAGGGACAGGTCTTGAGACCCAGTACTTC
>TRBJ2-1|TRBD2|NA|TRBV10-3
CAITRRASGSGEQFF
TGTGCCATCACCAGAAGGGCTAGCGGGAGCGGTGAGCAGTTCTTC
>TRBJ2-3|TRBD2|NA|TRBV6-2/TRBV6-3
CASSYWAGETDTQYF
TGTGCCAGCAGTTACTGGGCGGGAGAAACAGATACGCAGTATTTT
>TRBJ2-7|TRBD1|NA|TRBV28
CASSIDRDEQYF
TGTGCCAGCAGTATAGACAGGGACGAGCAGTACTTC
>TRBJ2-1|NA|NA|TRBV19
CATCLSGDDGNEQFF
TGTGCCACTTGCCTTTCGGGCGATGACGGGAATGAGCAGTTCTTC
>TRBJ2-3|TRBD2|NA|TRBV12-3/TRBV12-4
CASTLAGGPTDTQYF
TGTGCCAGCACCCTAGCGGGAGGGCCGACAGATACGCAGTATTTT
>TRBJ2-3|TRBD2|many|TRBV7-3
CASSRDYTSTDTQYF
TGTGCCAGCAGCCGGGACTATACTTCCACAGATACGCAGTATTTT
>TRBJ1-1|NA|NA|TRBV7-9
CASSLKLEPTEAFF
TGTGCCAGCAGCTTAAAGCTCGAGCCAACTGAAGCTTTCTTT
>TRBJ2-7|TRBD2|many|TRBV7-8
CASSVKGLAGVREQYF
TGTGCCAGCAGCGTGAAAGGACTAGCGGGAGTACGGGAGCAGTACTTC
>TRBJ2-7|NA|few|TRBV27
CASSHTGTSSYEQYF
TGTGCCAGCAGTCATACAGGAACTAGCTCCTACGAGCAGTACTTC
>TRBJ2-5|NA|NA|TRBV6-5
CASSATTAGPSGETQYF
TGTGCCAGCAGTGCCACCACCGCGGGTCCGTCGGGAGAGACCCAGTACTTC
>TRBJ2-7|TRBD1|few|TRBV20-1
CSAMDRAISYEQYF
TGCAGTGCTATGGACAGGGCCATCTCCTACGAGCAGTACTTC
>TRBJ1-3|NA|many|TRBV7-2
CASSPNPGPGNTIYF
TGTGCCAGCAGCCCCAATCCAGGGCCTGGAAACACCATATATTTT
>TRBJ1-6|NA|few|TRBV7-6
CASTTRGRGNSPLHF
TGTGCCAGCACCACTCGGGGGCGCGGGAATTCACCCCTCCACTTT
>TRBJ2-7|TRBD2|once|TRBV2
CASSGLAGVYEQYF
TGTGCCAGCAGTGGACTAGCGGGAGTCTACGAGCAGTACTTC
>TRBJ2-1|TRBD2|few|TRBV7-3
CASSLGSRLAGTSYNEQFF
TGTGCCAGCAGCTTAGGATCGCGGCTAGCGGGAACCTCCTACAATGAGCAGTTCTTC
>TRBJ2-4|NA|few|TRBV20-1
CSAREGTVIQYF
TGCAGTGCTAGAGAAGGGACTGTAATTCAGTACTTC
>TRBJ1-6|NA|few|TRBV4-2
CASSQDTAREEGRVCSPLHF
TGTGCCAGCAGCCAAGATACCGCGCGTGAAGAGGGACGTGTGTGTTCACCCCTCCACTTT
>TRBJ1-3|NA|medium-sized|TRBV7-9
CASSSLTVSGNTIYF
TGTGCCAGCAGCTCCTTGACTGTCTCTGGAAACACCATATATTTT
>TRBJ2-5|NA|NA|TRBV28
CASSLTAVLGETQYF
TGTGCCAGCTCCTTAACGGCCGTTTTGGGAGAGACCCAGTACTTC
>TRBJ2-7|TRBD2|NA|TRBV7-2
CASSVSSGDSYEQYF
TGTGCCAGCAGCGTCTCTAGCGGGGACTCCTACGAGCAGTACTTC
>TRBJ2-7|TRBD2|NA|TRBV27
CASSYRLASSYEQYF
TGTGCCAGCAGTTATCGACTAGCGAGCTCCTACGAGCAGTACTTC
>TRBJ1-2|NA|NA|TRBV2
CASSVTGGAYGYTF
TGTGCCAGCAGTGTGACTGGGGGCGCCTATGGCTACACCTTC
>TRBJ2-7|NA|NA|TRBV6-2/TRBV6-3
CASKLTWGEQYF
TGTGCCAGCAAACTTACATGGGGCGAGCAGTACTTC
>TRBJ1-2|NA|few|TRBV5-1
CASNAGTDGPGYTF
TGCGCCAGCAACGCAGGGACGGACGGTCCGGGCTACACCTTC
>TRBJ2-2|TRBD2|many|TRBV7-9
CASRRPGLAELTGELFF
TGTGCCAGCAGGCGACCGGGACTAGCGGAACTCACCGGGGAGCTGTTTTTT
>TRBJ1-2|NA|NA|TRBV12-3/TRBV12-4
CASSLVPGDNYGYTF
TGTGCCAGCAGTTTAGTCCCTGGGGATAACTATGGCTACACCTTC
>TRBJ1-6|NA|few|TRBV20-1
CSALTDSDNSPLHF
TGCAGTGCTCTGACCGACAGCGATAATTCACCCCTCCACTTT
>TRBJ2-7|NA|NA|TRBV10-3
CAINQAGQTYEQYF
TGTGCCATCAATCAGGCAGGACAGACCTACGAGCAGTACTTC
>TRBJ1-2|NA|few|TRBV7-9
CASSPGHLNYGYTF
TGTGCCAGCAGCCCGGGACACTTAAACTATGGCTACACCTTC
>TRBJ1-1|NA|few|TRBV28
CASSFGRYTEAFF
TGTGCCAGCAGCTTCGGCAGATACACTGAAGCTTTCTTT
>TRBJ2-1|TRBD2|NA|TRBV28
CASSLNLAGGDYNEQFF
TGTGCCAGCAGTTTAAACCTAGCGGGAGGGGACTACAATGAGCAGTTCTTC
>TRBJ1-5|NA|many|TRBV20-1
CSARERISNQPQHF
TGCAGTGCTAGAGAGCGGATTAGCAATCAGCCCCAGCATTTT
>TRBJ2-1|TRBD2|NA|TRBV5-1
CASSLALAGLEQFF
TGCGCCAGCAGCTTGGCGCTAGCGGGTCTTGAGCAGTTCTTC
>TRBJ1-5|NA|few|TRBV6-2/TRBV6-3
CASSLPSAAGRPQHF
TGTGCCAGCAGTCTACCCTCGGCAGCCGGGCGGCCCCAGCATTTT
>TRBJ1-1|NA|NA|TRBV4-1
CASSQGQGPVNTEAFF
TGCGCCAGCAGCCAAGGGCAGGGTCCGGTGAACACTGAAGCTTTCTTT
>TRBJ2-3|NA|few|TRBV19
CASTTQAGVTDTQYF
TGTGCCAGTACCACTCAAGCGGGTGTCACAGATACGCAGTATTTT
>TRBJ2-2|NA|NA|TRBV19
CASSMSRGRAGELFF
TGTGCCAGTAGTATGAGCAGGGGCCGGGCCGGGGAGCTGTTTTTT